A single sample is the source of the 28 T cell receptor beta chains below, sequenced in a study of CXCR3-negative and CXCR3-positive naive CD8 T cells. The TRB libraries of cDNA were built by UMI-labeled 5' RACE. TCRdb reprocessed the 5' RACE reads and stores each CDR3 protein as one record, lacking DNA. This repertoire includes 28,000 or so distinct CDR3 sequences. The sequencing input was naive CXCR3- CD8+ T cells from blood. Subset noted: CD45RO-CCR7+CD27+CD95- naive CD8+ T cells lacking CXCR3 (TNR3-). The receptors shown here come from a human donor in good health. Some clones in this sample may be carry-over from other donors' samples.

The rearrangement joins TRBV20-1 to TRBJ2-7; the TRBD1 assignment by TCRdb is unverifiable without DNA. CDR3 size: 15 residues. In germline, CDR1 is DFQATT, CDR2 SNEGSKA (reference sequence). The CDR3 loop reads CSARESEGTAYEQYF.

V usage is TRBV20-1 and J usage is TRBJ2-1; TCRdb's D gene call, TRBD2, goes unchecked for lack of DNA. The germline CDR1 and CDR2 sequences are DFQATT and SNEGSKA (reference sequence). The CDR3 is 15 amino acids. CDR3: CSASSGVSSYNEQFF.

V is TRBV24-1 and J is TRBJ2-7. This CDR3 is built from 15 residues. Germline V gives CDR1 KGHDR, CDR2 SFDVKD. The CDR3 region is CATSDRTDRSYEQYF.

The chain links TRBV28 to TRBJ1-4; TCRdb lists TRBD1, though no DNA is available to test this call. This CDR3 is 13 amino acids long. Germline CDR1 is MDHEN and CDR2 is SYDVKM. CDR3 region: CASTTRGGLGLFF.

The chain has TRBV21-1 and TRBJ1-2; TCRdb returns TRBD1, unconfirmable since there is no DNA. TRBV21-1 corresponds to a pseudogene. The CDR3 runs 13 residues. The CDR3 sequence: CASSRDRPYGYTF.

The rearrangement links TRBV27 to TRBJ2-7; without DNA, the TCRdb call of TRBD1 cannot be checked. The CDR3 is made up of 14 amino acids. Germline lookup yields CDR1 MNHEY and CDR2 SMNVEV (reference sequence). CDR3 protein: CASSPGDAGYEQYF.

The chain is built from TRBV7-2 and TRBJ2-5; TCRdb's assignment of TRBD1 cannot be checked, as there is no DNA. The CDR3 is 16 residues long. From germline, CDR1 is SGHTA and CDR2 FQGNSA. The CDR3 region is CASSLTGVRGQETQYF.

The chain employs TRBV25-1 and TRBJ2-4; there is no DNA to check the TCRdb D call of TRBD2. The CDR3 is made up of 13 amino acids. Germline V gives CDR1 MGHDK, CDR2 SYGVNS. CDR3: CASSDGSTEVQYF.

CDR3 amino acids: CASKAVLGQDNIQYF. The gene calls are TRBV7-2 and TRBJ2-4; as DNA is missing, the TRBD1 call by TCRdb cannot be tested. The V gene's germline CDR1 is SGHTA and CDR2 FQGNSA. The length of the CDR3 is 15 residues.

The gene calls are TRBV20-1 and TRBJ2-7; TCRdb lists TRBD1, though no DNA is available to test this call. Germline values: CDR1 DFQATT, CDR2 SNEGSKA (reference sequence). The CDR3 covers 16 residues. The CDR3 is CSARDMRAGGIDEQYF.

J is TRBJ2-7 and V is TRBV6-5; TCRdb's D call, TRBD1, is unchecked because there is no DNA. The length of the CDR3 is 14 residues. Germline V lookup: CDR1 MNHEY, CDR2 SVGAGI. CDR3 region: CASNDRVGSYEQYF.

The CDR3 spells CASSNDRDYSSQYF. The chain uses TRBV6-2 or TRBV6-3 and TRBJ2-5; as DNA is missing, the TRBD1 call by TCRdb cannot be tested. Germline V lookup: CDR1 MNHEY, CDR2 SVGEGT. The CDR3 runs to 14 residues.

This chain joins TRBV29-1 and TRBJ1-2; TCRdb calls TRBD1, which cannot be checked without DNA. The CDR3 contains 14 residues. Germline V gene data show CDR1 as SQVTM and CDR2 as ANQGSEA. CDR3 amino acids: CSVAGTETNYGYTF.

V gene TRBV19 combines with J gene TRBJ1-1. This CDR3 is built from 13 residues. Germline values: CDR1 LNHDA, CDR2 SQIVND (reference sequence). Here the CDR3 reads CASKWGMNTEAFF.

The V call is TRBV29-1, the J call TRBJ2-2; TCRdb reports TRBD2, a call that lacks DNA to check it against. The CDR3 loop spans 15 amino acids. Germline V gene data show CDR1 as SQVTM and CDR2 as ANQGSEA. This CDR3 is CSVESAGANTGELFF.

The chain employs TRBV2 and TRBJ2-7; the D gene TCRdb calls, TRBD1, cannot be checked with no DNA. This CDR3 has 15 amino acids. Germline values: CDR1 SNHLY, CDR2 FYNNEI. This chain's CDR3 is CASSEARQGTYEQYF.

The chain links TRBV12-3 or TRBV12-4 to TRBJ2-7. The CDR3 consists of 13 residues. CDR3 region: CASSLGASYEQYF.

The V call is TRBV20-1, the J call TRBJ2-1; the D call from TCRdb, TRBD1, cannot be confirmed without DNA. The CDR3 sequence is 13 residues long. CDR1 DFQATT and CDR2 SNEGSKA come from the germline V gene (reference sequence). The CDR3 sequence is CSASWTGPNEQFF.

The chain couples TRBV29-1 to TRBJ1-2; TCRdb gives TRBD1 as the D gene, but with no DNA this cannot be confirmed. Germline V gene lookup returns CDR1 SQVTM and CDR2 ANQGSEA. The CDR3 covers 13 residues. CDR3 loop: CSAPGQGNYGYTF.

This CDR3 is CASSPAKWGRQFF. The rearrangement links TRBV4-3 to TRBJ2-1; TCRdb's assignment of TRBD1 cannot be checked, as there is no DNA. The CDR3 covers 13 residues. Germline loops: CDR1 LGHNA, CDR2 YSLEER.

The CDR3 spells CASSVDTGTSYEQYF. The chain combines TRBV9 with TRBJ2-7; TCRdb's D call, TRBD2, is unchecked because there is no DNA. The CDR3 is made up of 15 amino acids. Germline V CDR1 and CDR2: SGDLS, YYNGEE.

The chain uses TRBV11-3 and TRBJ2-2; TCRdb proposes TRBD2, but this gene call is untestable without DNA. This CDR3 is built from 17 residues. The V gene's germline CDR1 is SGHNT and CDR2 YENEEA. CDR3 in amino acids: CASSPRSGGKDTGELFF.

CDR3 loop: CSASGQGPLAYEQYF. This chain connects TRBV20-1 to TRBJ2-7; checking the TCRdb D call of TRBD1 is not possible without DNA. The CDR3 is 15 amino acids. Germline values: CDR1 DFQATT, CDR2 SNEGSKA (reference sequence).

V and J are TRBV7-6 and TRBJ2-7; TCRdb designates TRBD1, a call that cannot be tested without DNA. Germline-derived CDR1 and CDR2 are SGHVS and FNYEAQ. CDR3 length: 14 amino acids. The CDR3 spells CASSQTSGPGEQYF.

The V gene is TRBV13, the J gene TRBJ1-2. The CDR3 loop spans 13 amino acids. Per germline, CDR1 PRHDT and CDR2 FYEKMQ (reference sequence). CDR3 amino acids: CASSLVTQVGYTF.

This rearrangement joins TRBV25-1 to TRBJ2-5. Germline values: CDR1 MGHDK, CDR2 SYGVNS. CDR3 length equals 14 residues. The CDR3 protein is CASSVKAERETQYF.

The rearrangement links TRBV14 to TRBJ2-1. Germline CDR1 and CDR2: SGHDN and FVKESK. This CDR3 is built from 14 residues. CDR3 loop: CASSQVSSYNEQFF.

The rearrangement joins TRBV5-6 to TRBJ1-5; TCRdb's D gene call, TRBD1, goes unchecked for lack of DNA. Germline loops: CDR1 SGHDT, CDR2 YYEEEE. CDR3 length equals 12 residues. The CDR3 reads CASSLQGQPQHF. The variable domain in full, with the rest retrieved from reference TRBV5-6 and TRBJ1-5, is DAGVTQSPTHLIKTRGQQVTLRCSPKSGHDTVSWYQQALGQGPQFIFQYYEEEERQRGNFPDRFSGHQFPNYSSELNVNALLLGDSALYLCASSLQGQPQHFGDGTRLSIL.